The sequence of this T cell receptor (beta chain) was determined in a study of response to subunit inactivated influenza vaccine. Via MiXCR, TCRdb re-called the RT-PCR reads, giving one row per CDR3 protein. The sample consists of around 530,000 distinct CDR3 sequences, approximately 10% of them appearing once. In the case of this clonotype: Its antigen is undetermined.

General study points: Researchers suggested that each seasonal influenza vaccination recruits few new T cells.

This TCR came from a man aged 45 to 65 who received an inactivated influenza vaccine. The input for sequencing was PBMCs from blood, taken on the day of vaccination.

Here the CDR3 reads CASSPVGVDTEAFF. The DNA of the CDR3 is TGCGCCAGCAGCCCGGTGGGGGTGGACACTGAAGCTTTCTTT. This sequence joins TRBV5-1 and TRBJ1-1, with D perhaps matching TRBD1 (5 bases). The CDR3 runs to 14 residues. CDR1 and CDR2 (germline): SGHRS, YFSETQ. The V end lost 4 bases, the J end lost 3 bases, and 13 bases lay between the germline ends.